These T cell receptor beta chains were read from a single sample in a study of tumor and adjacent non-tumor tissue in lung cancer. Via MiXCR, TCRdb re-called the multiplex PCR reads, giving one row per CDR3 protein. The table has approximately 120,000 distinct CDR3 sequences, roughly 77% seen once. What was sequenced was lung tumor tissue. The receptors stem from a woman aged 60-70 years with non-small cell lung cancer. CDR3s include the opening cysteine and the closing phenylalanine or tryptophan. A D gene is named only where the DNA matches it firmly. Some rows mark clone size as missing; the rest say once, few, many or name a class of expanded clone.

>-|TRBV5-5|-|TRBJ2-7
TGTGCCAGCATCCTGGACGCGGGCGGGCAGTACTTC
CASILDAGGQYF
>-|TRBV12-3/TRBV12-4|TRBD1|TRBJ1-1
TGTGCCAGCGGTTTTCACGGATCCCAGACAGGGGAAGATTTCTTT
CASGFHGSQTGEDFF
>-|TRBV5-5|TRBD2|TRBJ2-3
TGTGCCAGCAGGGTTGGGACTAGCGGGACAGATACGCAGTATTTT
CASRVGTSGTDTQYF
>many|TRBV20-1|TRBD1|TRBJ2-1
TGCAGTGCTAGAGATCTTGGGACAGGGGGTTCCTACAATGAGCAGTTCTTC
CSARDLGTGGSYNEQFF
>many|TRBV6-6|-|TRBJ2-3
TGTGCCAGCAGTTACATGGATACGCAGTATTTT
CASSYMDTQYF
>-|TRBV11-2|-|TRBJ1-6
TGTGCTAGCTGCTTAGAAACAAGTAATTCACCCCTCCACTTT
CASCLETSNSPLHF
>few|TRBV10-3|-|TRBJ2-7
TGTGCCATCAGTGGCCCCGGGAAACCCTACGAGCAGTACTTC
CAISGPGKPYEQYF
>few|TRBV30|-|TRBJ1-1
TGTGCCTGGAGCTTCGGAGGTGAAGCTTTCTTT
CAWSFGGEAFF
>few|TRBV11-3|TRBD2|TRBJ2-3
TGTGCCAGTAGCTTAGATACGAGGCTAGCGGGGGGCCCAATTATCACAGATACGCAGTATTTT
CASSLDTRLAGGPIITDTQYF
>-|TRBV20-1|-|TRBJ2-6
TGCAGTGTTAGGCCTCCAGGAGCCAACGTCCTGACTTTC
CSVRPPGANVLTF
>few|TRBV12-3/TRBV12-4|-|TRBJ2-2
TGTGCCAGCAGGCCCTCGGAAAACACCGGGGAGCTGTTTTTT
CASRPSENTGELFF
>once|TRBV11-1|-|TRBJ1-2
TGTGCCAGCAGCTCACTGGGCCAGCTCTATGGCTACACATTC
CASSSLGQLYGYTF
>-|TRBV11-3|-|TRBJ2-3
TGTGCCAGTAGAAAGAGCCAAGGTGGTACGCAGAATTTT
CASRKSQGGTQNF
>-|TRBV10-3|-|TRBJ2-3
TGTGCCGCGTGTAACGGCACTAGCACAGATACGCAGTATTTT
CAACNGTSTDTQYF
>-|TRBV10-3|-|TRBJ2-7
TGTGCCATCAGTGAGCGAGCCCGGGATGACGAGCAGTACTTC
CAISERARDDEQYF
>-|TRBV20-1|-|TRBJ2-3
TGCAGTGCTAGAGGTACTGTACTTCGGGATACGCAGTATTTT
CSARGTVLRDTQYF
>-|TRBV4-3|-|TRBJ2-1
TGCGCTAGCAGACATAGAAAGTACGGGGGGCGAACCAACAATGAGCAGTTCTTC
CASRHRKYGGRTNNEQFF
>-|TRBV5-4|-|TRBJ1-1
TGTGCCAGCCCAGAACAGGGAACGAGTGAAGTTTTCTTT
CASPEQGTSEVFF
>-|TRBV4-3|TRBD1|TRBJ1-2
TGCTCCAGCAGCCTCACATCGGACAGGGTCGGCTATGGCTACACCTTT
CSSSLTSDRVGYGYTF
>many|TRBV11-2|-|TRBJ2-5
TGTGCCAGCAGCCGCCCGCCCAGCGGATTTATCCAAGAGACCCAGTACTTC
CASSRPPSGFIQETQYF